The rows below give T cell receptor beta chains drawn from one sample of a study of blood T cell repertoires in COVID-19. Some clones are missing from TCRdb's copy, which holds only in-frame ones; the method was immunoSEQ multiplex PCR. The table includes about 48,000 clones, around 79% detected once. The sequenced material came from peripheral blood. These receptors originate from a human donor with active or convalescent COVID-19. The donor label of this sample is uncertain. Both conserved end residues are part of each CDR3. A D gene is named only where the DNA matches it firmly. Expanded clones are given a class, and other clones once, few, many or no size at all.

>TRBV5-1|TRBJ1-4|NA|TRBD1
CASSLGTGVATNEKLFF
TGCGCCAGCAGCTTGGGGACAGGGGTGGCAACTAATGAAAAACTGTTTTTT
>TRBV5-1|TRBJ2-2|few|NA
CASSSGERDTGELFF
TGCGCCAGCAGCTCCGGGGAGCGGGACACCGGGGAGCTGTTTTTT
>TRBV24-1|TRBJ1-4|NA|NA
CATSLGGANEKLFF
TGTGCCACCAGTTTAGGCGGGGCTAATGAAAAACTGTTTTTT
>TRBV11-3|TRBJ2-7|medium-sized|TRBD2
CASSLAGAGAYEQYF
TGTGCCAGCAGCTTAGCGGGAGCGGGGGCCTACGAGCAGTACTTC
>TRBV5-1|TRBJ2-4|NA|TRBD2
CASSAPGLAGEPAKNIQYF
TGCGCCAGCAGCGCTCCGGGACTAGCGGGAGAACCAGCCAAAAACATTCAGTACTTC
>TRBV5-1|TRBJ2-5|NA|TRBD1
CASSYGTGQKETQYF
TGCGCCAGCAGCTACGGGACAGGGCAAAAAGAGACCCAGTACTTC
>TRBV5-1|TRBJ1-2|NA|NA
CASSLGTGNYGYTF
TGCGCCAGCAGCTTGGGAACAGGAAACTATGGCTACACCTTC
>TRBV3-1/TRBV3-2|TRBJ2-7|NA|TRBD2
CASSLPGGDSREQYF
TGTGCCAGCAGCCTTCCGGGAGGGGACTCCCGCGAGCAGTACTTC
>TRBV5-1|TRBJ2-5|NA|NA
CASSLSPGETQYF
TGCGCCAGCAGCTTGTCTCCAGGAGAGACCCAGTACTTC
>TRBV21-1|TRBJ2-2|NA|NA
CASSKRQRQSSGRALGTGELFF
TGTGCCAGCAGCAAACGCCAAAGACAGTCTAGCGGGAGGGCCCTAGGCACCGGGGAGCTGTTTTTT
>TRBV11-2|TRBJ2-1|NA|NA
CASSLVRRYNEQFF
TGTGCCAGCAGCTTAGTTCGGCGGTACAATGAGCAGTTCTTC
>TRBV4-1|TRBJ1-2|few|NA
CASSQDGRGLTGGYTF
TGCGCCAGCAGCCAAGATGGCAGGGGCCTCACGGGTGGCTACACCTTC
>TRBV9|TRBJ2-5|NA|NA
CASSVSWVGDQYF
TGTGCCAGCAGCGTAAGCTGGGTGGGAGACCAGTACTTC
>TRBV7-2|TRBJ1-1|NA|TRBD1
CASSWTGVPEAFF
TGTGCCAGCAGCTGGACAGGGGTCCCTGAAGCTTTCTTT
>TRBV30|TRBJ1-6|NA|NA
CAWRYRGGANNSPLHF
TGTGCCTGGAGATACCGGGGGGGAGCTAATAATTCACCCCTCCACTTT
>TRBV19|TRBJ2-5|NA|NA
CASSLWTKGETQYF
TGTGCCAGTAGTCTATGGACAAAGGGGGAGACCCAGTACTTC
>TRBV24-1|TRBJ2-2|NA|TRBD1
CATSGRDRDNSGELFF
TGTGCCACCAGTGGTCGGGACAGGGATAATAGCGGGGAGCTGTTTTTT
>TRBV6-4|TRBJ2-1|medium-sized|TRBD2
CASSAGLAGGENEQFF
TGTGCCAGCAGTGCGGGACTAGCGGGAGGGGAGAATGAGCAGTTCTTC
>TRBV14|TRBJ2-1|NA|TRBD2
CASSQVGRRGSYNEQFF
TGTGCCAGCAGCCAAGTAGGACGGCGGGGGTCCTACAATGAGCAGTTCTTC
>TRBV4-2|TRBJ2-3|NA|NA
CASSIYEGSGDLYTDTQYF
TGTGCCAGCAGCATATATGAGGGTAGCGGAGACCTTTACACAGATACGCAGTATTTT
>TRBV18|TRBJ2-7|NA|NA
CASSPPGGGASEQYF
TGTGCCAGCTCACCCCCCGGGGGAGGCGCCAGCGAGCAGTACTTC
>TRBV28|TRBJ1-5|NA|NA
CASTSGEPHQPQHF
TGTGCCAGCACCTCAGGGGAGCCCCATCAGCCCCAGCATTTT
>TRBV7-3|TRBJ2-1|NA|NA
CASSSDYYNEQFF
TGTGCCAGCAGCTCAGACTACTACAATGAGCAGTTCTTC
>TRBV18|TRBJ2-1|NA|TRBD2
CASSPPASGRAGNEQFF
TGTGCCAGCTCACCACCGGCTAGCGGGAGGGCCGGGAATGAGCAGTTCTTC
>TRBV9|TRBJ2-7|NA|TRBD1
CASSVVGTASSYEQYF
TGTGCCAGCAGCGTAGTCGGGACAGCGAGCTCCTACGAGCAGTACTTC
>TRBV12-3/TRBV12-4|TRBJ1-4|NA|NA
CASSFITEEKLFF
TGTGCCAGCAGTTTTATCACGGAGGAAAAACTGTTTTTT
>TRBV24-1|TRBJ1-4|NA|TRBD1
CATSDGGQGVGEKLFF
TGTGCCACCAGTGATGGGGGACAGGGGGTAGGGGAAAAACTGTTTTTT
>TRBV3-1/TRBV3-2|TRBJ2-7|once|TRBD2
CASSQGTRTYEQYF
TGTGCCAGCAGCCAAGGGACTAGAACCTACGAGCAGTACTTC
>TRBV11-2|TRBJ2-7|NA|NA
CASSQRERWAVEQYF
TGTGCCAGCAGCCAACGGGAACGGTGGGCGGTCGAGCAGTACTTC
>TRBV5-5|TRBJ1-3|NA|NA
CASSLTPVSGNTIYF
TGTGCCAGCAGCTTGACCCCGGTCTCTGGAAACACCATATATTTT
>TRBV28|TRBJ2-1|NA|NA
CASRNGGTYNEQFF
TGTGCCAGCAGAAACGGGGGAACCTACAATGAGCAGTTCTTC
>TRBV7-8|TRBJ2-1|NA|TRBD2
CASSLPRPGTSGIYEQFF
TGTGCCAGCAGCTTACCACGACCCGGGACTAGCGGGATCTATGAGCAGTTCTTC
>TRBV7-2|TRBJ1-2|NA|NA
CASSTYDRLMGYTF
TGTGCCAGCAGCACATATGACAGGTTGATGGGCTACACCTTC
>TRBV5-4|TRBJ1-4|once|TRBD1
CATTPRTGGITNEKLFF
TGTGCCACAACCCCTCGGACAGGGGGCATAACTAATGAAAAACTGTTTTTT
>TRBV6-5|TRBJ2-2|NA|NA
CATAESNTGELFF
TGTGCCACGGCGGAGTCGAACACCGGGGAGCTGTTTTTT
>TRBV3-1/TRBV3-2|TRBJ2-7|NA|TRBD2
CASGPGLAAHEQYF
TGTGCCAGCGGGCCTGGACTAGCTGCCCACGAGCAGTACTTC
>TRBV10-3|TRBJ2-1|NA|TRBD2
CAISESTGLALAGGLNEQFF
TGTGCCATCAGTGAGTCGACAGGTCTAGCACTAGCGGGAGGACTCAATGAGCAGTTCTTC
>TRBV27|TRBJ2-5|NA|TRBD1
CASRGTGVGQETQYF
TGTGCCAGCAGGGGGACAGGGGTAGGGCAAGAGACCCAGTACTTC
>TRBV5-1|TRBJ2-1|NA|NA
CASSGETSIFNEQFF
TGCGCCAGCAGCGGGGAGACTAGTATATTCAATGAGCAGTTCTTC
>TRBV30|TRBJ1-2|NA|NA
CARTPGSGSSNYGYTF
TGTGCCAGAACACCCGGGTCAGGGTCGTCAAACTATGGCTACACCTTC
>TRBV7-9|TRBJ2-3|NA|TRBD1
CASSRTGSTDTQYF
TGTGCCAGCAGCCGGACAGGGAGCACAGATACGCAGTATTTT
>TRBV6-2/TRBV6-3|TRBJ1-5|NA|TRBD1
CASSYKQDRGPGSNQPQHF
TGTGCCAGCAGTTATAAGCAGGACAGGGGGCCTGGGAGCAATCAGCCCCAGCATTTT
>TRBV20-1|TRBJ2-1|once|TRBD2
CSASRSGRMYNEQFF
TGCAGTGCTAGTAGAAGCGGGAGGATGTACAATGAGCAGTTCTTC
>TRBV6-2/TRBV6-3|TRBJ2-2|NA|NA
CASSHPRQGPGELFF
TGTGCCAGCAGCCATCCCCGGCAGGGGCCCGGGGAGCTGTTTTTT
>TRBV2|TRBJ1-5|NA|TRBD1
CASRDDRGGQPQHF
TGTGCCAGCAGGGACGACAGGGGTGGCCAGCCCCAGCATTTT
>TRBV7-8|TRBJ2-3|NA|NA
CASSPNTDTQYF
TGTGCCAGCAGCCCCAACACAGATACGCAGTATTTT
>TRBV4-1|TRBJ2-1|NA|TRBD2
CASSQSGSAYNEQFF
TGCGCCAGCAGCCAAAGCGGGAGCGCCTACAATGAGCAGTTCTTC
>TRBV6-5|TRBJ2-5|NA|NA
CASSYRQDGETQYF
TGTGCCAGCAGTTACAGACAGGACGGAGAGACCCAGTACTTC
>TRBV11-2|TRBJ1-5|NA|NA
CASSQGMDDQPQHF
TGTGCCAGCAGCCAGGGTATGGATGATCAGCCCCAGCATTTT
>TRBV5-6|TRBJ2-7|few|TRBD1
CASSSQTGSYEQYF
TGTGCCAGCAGTTCTCAGACAGGGAGTTACGAGCAGTACTTC
>TRBV21-1|TRBJ2-1|NA|NA
CASSVSGRHEQFF
TGTGCCAGCAGCGTTAGCGGGAGACATGAGCAGTTCTTC
>TRBV3-1/TRBV3-2|TRBJ2-3|NA|TRBD2
CASSQLFRGGPKFYSSTDTQYF
TGTGCCAGCAGCCAACTATTCCGGGGGGGCCCTAAGTTCTACAGTTCTACAGATACGCAGTATTTT
>TRBV19|TRBJ1-1|once|NA
CASSIMGHQLNTEAFF
TGTGCCAGTAGTATAATGGGACACCAATTAAACACTGAAGCTTTCTTT
>TRBV7-7|TRBJ2-2|few|TRBD2
CASSPSHSFSGRPSGELFF
TGTGCTAGCAGCCCCTCCCACTCTTTTAGCGGGAGGCCGTCCGGGGAGCTGTTTTTT